The following is a TCR beta chain sequence with its context. Germline assignment: CDR1 SGHAT and CDR2 FQDESV (reference sequence). This CDR3 contains 15 residues. V lost 1 base to trimming and J lost 6 bases, with 13 bases between them. Profiled with immunoSEQ multiplex PCR; TCRdb holds only in-frame clones, not every one. The data contain about 210,000 clones, approximately 90% of them singletons. The data are from a study of blood T cell repertoires in COVID-19. Sample: PBMCs or T cells enriched from blood (not recorded which). V and J are TRBV11-1 and TRBJ2-1; tentative D call: TRBD1 (7 bases). The clonotype comes from a man younger than 40 who had recovered from COVID-19. CDR3 in DNA: TGTGCCAGCAGCTTAGGGGGGCAGGGGGGCAATGAGCAGTTCTTC. This translates into CASSLGGQGGNEQFF.